This paragraph covers one TCR beta chain sequence. What it recognizes is unknown. This sample is drawn from a study of cytomegalovirus exposure and HLA in healthy donors. The study's findings and limits: The presence/absence work took it that sequencing depth was about the same across donors. Judged likely to be a sequencing artifact was a cluster of highly shared sequence variants. Analyzed later, most CMV-associated TCR beta chains appeared HLA-restricted.

A multiplex PCR was run with 60 Vbeta primers and 13 Jbeta primers. The method was immunoSEQ multiplex PCR; TCRdb's version includes in-frame clones alone and lacks a portion of them. The top ten hold 30% to 35% of the sample, which has 50,000 to 70,000 clones, 65% to 80% seen once. Trimming took 2 bases from V and 2 from J, leaving 9 bases between them. The CDR3 consists of 14 residues. Germline lookup yields CDR1 PRHDT and CDR2 FYEKMQ (reference sequence). The sample consisted of PBMCs. This TCR came from a man aged 40-49 years in good health and CMV-seropositive. The chain has TRBV13 and TRBJ1-2; D ambiguous. This chain's CDR3 is CASSLYGENYGYTF. The CDR3 DNA reads as TGTGCCAGCAGCTTATACGGGGAGAACTATGGCTACACCTTC.